These T cell receptor beta chains were read from a single sample in a study of T cell responses to AZD1222 COVID-19 vaccine. Using immunoSEQ multiplex PCR, the repertoire was profiled, and TCRdb retains in-frame clones only, with some absent. The sample carries roughly 130,000 clones, 88% recorded once. The material was peripheral blood, obtained on day 0 of MenACWY control vaccination. These receptors were collected from an adult in good health. Each CDR3 is given with its conserved first and last residue. The D gene is left open where the match is weak. Not every row has a clone size; where given, it reads once, few, many or a size class.

V gene,D gene,J gene,clone size,CDR3 DNA,CDR3 protein
TRBV10-1,NA,TRBJ2-3,NA,TGCGCCAGCAGTGAATTCACAGATACGCAGTATTTT,CASSEFTDTQYF
TRBV15,TRBD2,TRBJ2-5,NA,TGTGCCACCAGCAGAGAACTGGGACTAGCGGGGAGGACCCAGTACTTC,CATSRELGLAGRTQYF
TRBV6-5,NA,TRBJ1-5,NA,TGTGCCAGCAGCACCACCGAGAATCAGCCCCAGCATTTT,CASSTTENQPQHF
TRBV28,NA,TRBJ2-2,NA,TGTGCCAGCAGCCAGGGGGGGAACGGGGAGCTGTTTTTT,CASSQGGNGELFF
TRBV18,NA,TRBJ2-1,NA,TGTGCCAGCTCACCACCAGGACTATTGAACAATGAGCAGTTCTTC,CASSPPGLLNNEQFF
TRBV5-1,NA,TRBJ1-3,once,TGCGCCAGCAGCTCTCTGGACCCGAGCGGAAACACCATATATTTT,CASSSLDPSGNTIYF
TRBV5-1,NA,TRBJ2-5,NA,TGCGCCAGCCAGGATAGGGGGGGTGAGGAGACCCAGTACTTC,CASQDRGGEETQYF
TRBV18,TRBD2,TRBJ2-7,NA,TGTGCCAGCTCACCTCTGCCCGGCGGGAGGGCCTACGAGCAGTACTTC,CASSPLPGGRAYEQYF
TRBV19,NA,TRBJ2-1,NA,TGTGCCAGTAGTATCGGGTCCTACAATGAGCAGTTCTTC,CASSIGSYNEQFF
TRBV20-1,NA,TRBJ1-2,NA,TGCAGTGCTGGTGGGGGACCTATTGGCTACACCTTC,CSAGGGPIGYTF
TRBV7-6,NA,TRBJ2-6,NA,TGTGCCAGCAGCTTGGACAACAGAAAGGCCAACGTCCTGACTTTC,CASSLDNRKANVLTF
TRBV18,NA,TRBJ1-2,NA,TGTGCCAGCTCACTTTATTCGGACAGCTTTTTGAACTATGGCTACACCTTC,CASSLYSDSFLNYGYTF
TRBV11-2,TRBD2,TRBJ2-3,NA,TGTGCCAGCAGTCATAGCGGGAGGGCCGTAACAGATACGCAGTATTTT,CASSHSGRAVTDTQYF
TRBV16,TRBD2,TRBJ2-7,NA,TGTGCCAGCAGCCAAACGACTAGCGGTTCCTACGAGCAGTACTTC,CASSQTTSGSYEQYF
TRBV9,NA,TRBJ2-7,NA,TGTGCCAGCAGCGCAGACTACTCTTACTCCTACGAGCAGTACTTC,CASSADYSYSYEQYF